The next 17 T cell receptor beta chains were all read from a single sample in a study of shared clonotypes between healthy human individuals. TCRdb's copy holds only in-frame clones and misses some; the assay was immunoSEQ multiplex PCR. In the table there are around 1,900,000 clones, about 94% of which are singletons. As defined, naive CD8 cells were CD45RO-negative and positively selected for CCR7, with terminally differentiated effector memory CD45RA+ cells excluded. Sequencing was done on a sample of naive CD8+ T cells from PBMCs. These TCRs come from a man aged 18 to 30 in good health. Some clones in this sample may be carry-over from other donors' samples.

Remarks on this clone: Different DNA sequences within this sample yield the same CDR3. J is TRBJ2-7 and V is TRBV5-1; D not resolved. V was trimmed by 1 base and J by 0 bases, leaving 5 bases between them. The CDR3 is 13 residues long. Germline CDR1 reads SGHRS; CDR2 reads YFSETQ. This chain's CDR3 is CASSLSVSYEQYF. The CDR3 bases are TGCGCCAGCAGCTTGTCAGTCTCCTACGAGCAGTACTTC.

The CDR3 bases are TGTGCCAGCAGTTACCAGGGGTACGAGCAGTACTTC. Protein sequence: CASSYQGYEQYF. The rearrangement joins TRBV6-5 to TRBJ2-7; D might be TRBD1 (6 bases). V lost 2 bases, J lost 4 bases, and 6 bases lay in between. CDR1 MNHEY and CDR2 SVGAGI come from the germline V gene. CDR3 length: 12 residues.

In DNA, the CDR3 is TGTGCCAGCAGCTCAGAGGGGGGAGGAGAGACCCAGTACTTC. Translation gives CASSSEGGGETQYF. The chain couples TRBV13 to TRBJ2-5, with D possibly being TRBD1 or TRBD2 (6 bases each). Trimming stripped 4 bases from V and 4 bases from J, with 13 bases between. The CDR3 totals 14 residues. Germline assignment: CDR1 PRHDT and CDR2 FYEKMQ (reference sequence).

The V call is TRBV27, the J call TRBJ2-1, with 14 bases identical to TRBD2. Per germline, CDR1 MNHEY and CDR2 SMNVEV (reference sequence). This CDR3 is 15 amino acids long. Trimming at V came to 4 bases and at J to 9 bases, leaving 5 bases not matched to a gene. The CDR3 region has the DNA TGTGCCAGCAGTTCGGGACTAGCGGGAGTAGGTGAGCAGTTCTTC. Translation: CASSSGLAGVGEQFF.

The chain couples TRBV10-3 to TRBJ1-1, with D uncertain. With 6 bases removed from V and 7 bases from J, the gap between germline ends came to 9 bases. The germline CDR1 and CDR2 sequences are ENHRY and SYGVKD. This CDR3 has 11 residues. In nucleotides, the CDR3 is TGTGCCATCAGGGCCGGGGTTGAAGCTTTCTTT. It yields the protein CAIRAGVEAFF.

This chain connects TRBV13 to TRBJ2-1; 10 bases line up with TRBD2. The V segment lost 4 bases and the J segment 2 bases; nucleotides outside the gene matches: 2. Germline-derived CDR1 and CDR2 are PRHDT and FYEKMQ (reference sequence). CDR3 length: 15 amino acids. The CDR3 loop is CASSYSGRPYNEQFF. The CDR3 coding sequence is TGTGCCAGCAGCTATAGCGGGAGGCCCTACAATGAGCAGTTCTTC.

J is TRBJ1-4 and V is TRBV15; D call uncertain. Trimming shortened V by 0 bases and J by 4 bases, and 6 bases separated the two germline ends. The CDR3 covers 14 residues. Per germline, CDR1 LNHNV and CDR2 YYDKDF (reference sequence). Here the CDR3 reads CATSREGYNEKLFF. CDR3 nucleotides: TGTGCCACCAGCAGAGAGGGCTATAATGAAAAACTGTTTTTT.

CDR3 loop: CASSLQGLDSYNEQFF. CDR3 bases: TGTGCCAGCAGTTTACAGGGACTAGACTCTTACAATGAGCAGTTCTTC. This sequence joins TRBV27 and TRBJ2-1, with 8 positions matching TRBD2. The length of the CDR3 is 16 residues. V was pared by 2 bases and J by 4 bases, with 7 bases of the junction left unmatched. The germline V gene has CDR1 MNHEY and CDR2 SMNVEV (reference sequence).

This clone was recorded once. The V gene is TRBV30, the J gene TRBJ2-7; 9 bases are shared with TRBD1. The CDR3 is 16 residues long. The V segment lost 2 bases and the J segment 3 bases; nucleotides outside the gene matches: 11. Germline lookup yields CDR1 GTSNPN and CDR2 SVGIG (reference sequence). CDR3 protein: CAWSPHHTGGGYEQYF. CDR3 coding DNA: TGTGCCTGGAGTCCGCACCATACAGGGGGCGGCTACGAGCAGTACTTC.

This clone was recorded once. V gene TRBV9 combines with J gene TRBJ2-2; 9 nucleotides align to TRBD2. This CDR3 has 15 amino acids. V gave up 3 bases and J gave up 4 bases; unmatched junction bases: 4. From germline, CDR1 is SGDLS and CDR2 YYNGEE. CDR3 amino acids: CASSGGLASTGELFF. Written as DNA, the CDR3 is TGTGCCAGCAGCGGCGGACTAGCGTCCACCGGGGAGCTGTTTTTT.

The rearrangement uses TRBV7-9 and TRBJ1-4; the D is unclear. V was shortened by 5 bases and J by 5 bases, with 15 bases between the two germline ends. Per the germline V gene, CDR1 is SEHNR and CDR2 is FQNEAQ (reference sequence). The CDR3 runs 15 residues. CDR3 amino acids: CASSRGSNGNEKLFF. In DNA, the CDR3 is TGTGCCAGCAGCCGCGGTTCTAACGGGAATGAAAAACTGTTTTTT.

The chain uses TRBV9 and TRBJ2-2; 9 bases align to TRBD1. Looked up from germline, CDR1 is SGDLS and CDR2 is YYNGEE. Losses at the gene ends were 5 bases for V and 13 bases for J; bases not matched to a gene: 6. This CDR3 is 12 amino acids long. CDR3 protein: CASRGQGQALFF. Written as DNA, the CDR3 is TGTGCCAGCAGGGGACAGGGCCAGGCGCTGTTTTTT.

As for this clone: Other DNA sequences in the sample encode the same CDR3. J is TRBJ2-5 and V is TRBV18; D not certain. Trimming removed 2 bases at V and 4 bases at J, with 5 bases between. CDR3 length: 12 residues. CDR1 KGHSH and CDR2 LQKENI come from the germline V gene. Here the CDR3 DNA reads TGTGCCAGCTCACCAACTCGAGAGACCCAGTACTTC. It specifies CASSPTRETQYF.

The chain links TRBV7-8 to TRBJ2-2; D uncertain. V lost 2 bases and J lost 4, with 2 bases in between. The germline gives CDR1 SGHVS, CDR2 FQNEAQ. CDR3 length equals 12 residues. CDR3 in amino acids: CASSLPTGELFF. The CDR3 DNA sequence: TGTGCCAGCAGCTTACCCACCGGGGAGCTGTTTTTT.

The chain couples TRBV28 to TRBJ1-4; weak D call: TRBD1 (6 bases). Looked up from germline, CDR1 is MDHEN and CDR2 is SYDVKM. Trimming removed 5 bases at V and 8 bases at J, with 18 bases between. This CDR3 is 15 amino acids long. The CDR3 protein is CASSPSRGAVEKLFF. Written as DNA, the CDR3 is TGTGCCAGCAGTCCAAGTCGGGGGGCGGTCGAAAAACTGTTTTTT. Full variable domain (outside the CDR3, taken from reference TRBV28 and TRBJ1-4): DVKVTQSSRYLVKRTGEKVFLECVQDMDHENMFWYRQDPGLGLRLIYFSYDVKMKEKGDIPEGYSVSREKKERFSLILESASTNQTSMYLCASSPSRGAVEKLFFGSGTQLSVL.

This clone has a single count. The chain's CDR3 is CASSGYPDRVYGYTF. CDR3 sequence (DNA): TGCGCCAGCAGCGGCTACCCCGACAGGGTTTATGGCTACACCTTC. The rearrangement joins TRBV5-1 to TRBJ1-2; TRBD1 aligns across 7 bases. This CDR3 region has 15 residues. Germline lookup yields CDR1 SGHRS and CDR2 YFSETQ. V was clipped by 4 bases and J by 5 bases; unmatched bases: 11. Together with reference TRBV5-1 and TRBJ1-2, the CDR3 gives the full variable domain: KAGVTQTPRYLIKTRGQQVTLSCSPISGHRSVSWYQQTPGQGLQFLFEYFSETQRNKGNFPGRFSGRQFSNSRSEMNVSTLELGDSALYLCASSGYPDRVYGYTFGSGTRLTVV.

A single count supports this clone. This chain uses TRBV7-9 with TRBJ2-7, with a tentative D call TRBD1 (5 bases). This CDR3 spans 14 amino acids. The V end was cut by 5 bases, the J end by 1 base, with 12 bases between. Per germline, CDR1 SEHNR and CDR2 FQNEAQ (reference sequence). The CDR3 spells CASSTGDLSYEQYF. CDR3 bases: TGTGCCAGCAGCACAGGTGACCTTTCCTACGAGCAGTACTTC.